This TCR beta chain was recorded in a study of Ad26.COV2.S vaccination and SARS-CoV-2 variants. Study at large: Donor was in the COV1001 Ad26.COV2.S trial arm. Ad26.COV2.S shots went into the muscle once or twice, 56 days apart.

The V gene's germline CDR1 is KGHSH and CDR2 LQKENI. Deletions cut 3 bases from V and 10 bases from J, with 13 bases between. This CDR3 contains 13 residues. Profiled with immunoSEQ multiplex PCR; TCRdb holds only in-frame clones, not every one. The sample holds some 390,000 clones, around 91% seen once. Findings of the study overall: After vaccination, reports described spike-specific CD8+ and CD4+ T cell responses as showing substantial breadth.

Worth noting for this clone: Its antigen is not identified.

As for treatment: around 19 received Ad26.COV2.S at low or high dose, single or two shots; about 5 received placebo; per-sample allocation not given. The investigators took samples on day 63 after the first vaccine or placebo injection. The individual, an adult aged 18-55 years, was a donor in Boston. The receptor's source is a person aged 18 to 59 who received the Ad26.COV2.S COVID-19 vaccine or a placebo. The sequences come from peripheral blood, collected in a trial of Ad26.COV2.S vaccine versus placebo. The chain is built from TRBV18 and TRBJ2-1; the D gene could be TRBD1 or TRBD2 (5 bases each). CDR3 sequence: CASSPGGTGEQFF. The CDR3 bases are TGTGCCAGCTCACCTGGGGGAACGGGGGAGCAGTTCTTC.